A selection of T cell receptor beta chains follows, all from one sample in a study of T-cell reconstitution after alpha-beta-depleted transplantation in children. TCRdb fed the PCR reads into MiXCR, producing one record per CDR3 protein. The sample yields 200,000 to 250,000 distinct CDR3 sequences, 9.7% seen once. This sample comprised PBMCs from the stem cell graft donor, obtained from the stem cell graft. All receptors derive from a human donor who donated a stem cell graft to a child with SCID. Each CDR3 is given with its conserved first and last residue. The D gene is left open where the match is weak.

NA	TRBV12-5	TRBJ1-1	CASGPTRRGEAFF
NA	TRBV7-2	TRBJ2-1	CASSLERWWEVVF
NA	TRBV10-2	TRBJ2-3	CATRGADRSTDTQYF
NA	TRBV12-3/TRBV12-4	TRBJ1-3	CASKRFSGNTIYF
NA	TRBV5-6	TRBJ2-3	CASSPGGRGADTQYF
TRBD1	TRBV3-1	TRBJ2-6	CASSPGTGFNLGTNVLTF
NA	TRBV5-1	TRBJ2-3	CASGFRITDTQYF
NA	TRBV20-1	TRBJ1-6	CSARDLSTEAAPLHF
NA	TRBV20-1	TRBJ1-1	CSNSRGTTEAFF
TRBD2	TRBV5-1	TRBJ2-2	CASSLQAGGPTGELFF
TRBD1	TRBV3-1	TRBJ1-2	CASSPATGAGGYTF
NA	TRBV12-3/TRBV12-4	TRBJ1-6	CASSLISPARFTLHF
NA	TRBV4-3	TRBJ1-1	CASSQDFTDTPEAFF
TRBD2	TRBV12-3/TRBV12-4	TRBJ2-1	CASSHRVAGEPDEQFF
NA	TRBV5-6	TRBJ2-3	CASSLAHRSLTDTQYF
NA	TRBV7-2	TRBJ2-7	CASSLGRPSDYMYEQYF
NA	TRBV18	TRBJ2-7	CASSPGASYEQYF
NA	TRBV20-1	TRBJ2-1	CSARGREGSSYNEQFF
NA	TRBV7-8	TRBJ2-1	CASRPKSSYNEQFF
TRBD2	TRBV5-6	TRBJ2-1	CASSWGGSSYNEQFF
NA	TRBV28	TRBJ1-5	CASNPRTAFQPQHF
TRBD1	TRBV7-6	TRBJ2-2	CASHRTGDTGELFF
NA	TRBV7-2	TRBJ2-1	CASSPTGLAYNEQFF
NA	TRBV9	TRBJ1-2	CASSPHRFPTQTYGYTF
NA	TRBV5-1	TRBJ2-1	CASSLLTGGDNEQFF
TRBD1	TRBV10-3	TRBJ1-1	CAISRTGNRPEAFF
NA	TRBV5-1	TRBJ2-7	CASSLRRGRGDYEQYF
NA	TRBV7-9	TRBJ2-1	CASSSWVNNEQFF
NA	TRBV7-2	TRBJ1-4	CASSLAFAGEKLFF
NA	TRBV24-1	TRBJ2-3	CATSDPTWDGDTQYF
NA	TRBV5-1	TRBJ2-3	CASSAGQPLSTDTQYF
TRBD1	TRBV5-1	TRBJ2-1	CASSLLTGRSYNEQFF
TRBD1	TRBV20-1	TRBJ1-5	CSATPSGTGNQPQHF
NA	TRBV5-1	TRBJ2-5	CASADNRDGETQYF
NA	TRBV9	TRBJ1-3	CASSVDVSIGNTIYF
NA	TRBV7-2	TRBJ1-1	CASSLVGVNTEAFF
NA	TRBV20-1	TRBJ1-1	CSASLQVRVLFF
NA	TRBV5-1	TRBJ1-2	CASSLMAGPNYGYTF
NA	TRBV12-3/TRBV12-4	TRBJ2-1	CASRRGQYNEQFF
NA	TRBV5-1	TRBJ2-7	CASSLTVPYEQYF